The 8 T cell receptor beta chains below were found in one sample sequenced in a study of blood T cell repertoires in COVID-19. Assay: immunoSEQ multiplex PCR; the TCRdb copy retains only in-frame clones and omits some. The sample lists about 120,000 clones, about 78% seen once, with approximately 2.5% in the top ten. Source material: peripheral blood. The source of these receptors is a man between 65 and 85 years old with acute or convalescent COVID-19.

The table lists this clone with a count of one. The CDR3 spells CASSPLGTRRETQYF. CDR3 bases: TGCGCCAGCAGCCCCCTCGGGACTCGGCGGGAGACCCAGTACTTC. The V call is TRBV5-1, the J call TRBJ2-5; a weak D match, TRBD2 (6 bases). The CDR3 has 15 residues. Germline CDR1 reads SGHRS; CDR2 reads YFSETQ. Between the trimmed V and J ends, which lost 4 bases and 5 bases, there was a span of 18 bases.

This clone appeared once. The CDR3 nucleotides are TGTGCCAGCAGTGAATCGGAGGACATTCAGTACTTC. This sequence encodes CASSESEDIQYF. This chain uses TRBV12-3 or TRBV12-4 with TRBJ2-4; weak D call: TRBD2 (5 bases). The V end lost 5 bases, the J end lost 8 bases, and 10 bases lay between the germline ends. The length of the CDR3 is 12 residues.

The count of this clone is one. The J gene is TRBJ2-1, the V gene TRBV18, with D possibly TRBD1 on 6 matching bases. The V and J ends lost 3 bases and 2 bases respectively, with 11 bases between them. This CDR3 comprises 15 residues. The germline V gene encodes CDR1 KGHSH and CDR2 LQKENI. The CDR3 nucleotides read TGTGCCAGCTCACCTCAGGGGATAACCTACAATGAGCAGTTCTTC. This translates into CASSPQGITYNEQFF. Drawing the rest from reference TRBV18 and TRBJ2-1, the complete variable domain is NAGVMQNPRHLVRRRGQEARLRCSPMKGHSHVYWYRQLPEEGLKFMVYLQKENIIDESGMPKERFSAEFPKEGPSILRIQQVVRGDSAAYFCASSPQGITYNEQFFGPGTRLTVL.

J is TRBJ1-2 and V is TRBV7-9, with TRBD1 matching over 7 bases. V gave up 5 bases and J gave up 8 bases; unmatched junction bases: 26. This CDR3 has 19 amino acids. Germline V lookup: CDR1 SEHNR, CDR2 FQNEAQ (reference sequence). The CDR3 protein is CASSPNKGQASSLLLGYTF. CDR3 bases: TGTGCCAGCAGCCCAAATAAAGGACAGGCCAGTAGTCTATTGTTGGGCTACACCTTC.

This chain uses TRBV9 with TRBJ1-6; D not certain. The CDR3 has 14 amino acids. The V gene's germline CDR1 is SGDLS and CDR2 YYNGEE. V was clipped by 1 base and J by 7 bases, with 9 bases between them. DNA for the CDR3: TGTGCCAGCAGCGTAAACATGGAGAATTCACCCCTCCACTTT. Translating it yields CASSVNMENSPLHF.

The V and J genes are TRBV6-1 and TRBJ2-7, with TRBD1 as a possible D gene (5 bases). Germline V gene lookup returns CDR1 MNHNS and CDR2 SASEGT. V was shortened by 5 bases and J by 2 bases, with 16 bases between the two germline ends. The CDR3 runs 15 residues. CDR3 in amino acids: CASSSQGLLAYEQYF. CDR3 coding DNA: TGTGCCAGCAGTTCCCAGGGCCTCCTCGCCTACGAGCAGTACTTC.

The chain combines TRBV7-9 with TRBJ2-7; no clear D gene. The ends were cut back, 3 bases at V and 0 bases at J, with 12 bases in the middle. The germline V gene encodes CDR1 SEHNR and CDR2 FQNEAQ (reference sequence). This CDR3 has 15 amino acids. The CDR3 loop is CASSFRELSSYEQYF. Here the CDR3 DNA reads TGTGCCAGCAGCTTCCGCGAATTAAGCTCCTACGAGCAGTACTTC. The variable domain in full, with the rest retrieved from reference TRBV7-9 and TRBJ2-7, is DTGVSQNPRHKITKRGQNVTFRCDPISEHNRLYWYRQTLGQGPEFLTYFQNEAQLEKSRLLSDRFSAERPKGSFSTLEIQRTEQGDSAMYLCASSFRELSSYEQYFGPGTRLTVT.

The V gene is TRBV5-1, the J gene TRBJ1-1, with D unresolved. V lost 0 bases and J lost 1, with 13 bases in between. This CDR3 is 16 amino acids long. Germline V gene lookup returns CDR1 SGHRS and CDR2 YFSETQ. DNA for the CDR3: TGCGCCAGCAGCTTGGCCCTTATGTCAGGGAACACTGAAGCTTTCTTT. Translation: CASSLALMSGNTEAFF.